These T cell receptor beta chains were read from a single sample in a study of shared clonotypes between healthy human individuals. Generated by immunoSEQ multiplex PCR, the TCRdb table keeps only in-frame clones and is missing some. The table has roughly 570,000 clones, 95% to 98% seen once. The sequencing sample was made of naive CD8+ T cells sorted from blood. All receptors derive from a young man in good health. CDR3s include the opening cysteine and the closing phenylalanine or tryptophan. A D gene is named only where the DNA matches it firmly. Clone size is given for some rows only: seen once, a few or many times, or a class if the clone is expanded.

j_gene	v_gene	d_gene	abundance	len	CDR3nt	CDR3aa
TRBJ2-6	TRBV18	.	.	16	TGTGCCAGCTCACCACTAGATAGCTCTGGGGCCAACGTCCTGACTTTC	CASSPLDSSGANVLTF
TRBJ2-1	TRBV29-1	.	.	11	TGCAGCGCGGAACAATACAATGAGCAGTTCTTC	CSAEQYNEQFF
TRBJ1-1	TRBV6-5	.	.	14	TGTGCCAGCAGTTACACCAACCTGAACACTGAAGCTTTCTTT	CASSYTNLNTEAFF
TRBJ2-5	TRBV7-9	TRBD2	.	17	TGTGCCAGCAGCCACCGGACCGGGACTAGCCGCCCGGAGACCCAGTACTTC	CASSHRTGTSRPETQYF
TRBJ2-5	TRBV13	.	.	12	TGTGCCAGCAGCACACCTAAAGAGACCCAGTACTTC	CASSTPKETQYF
TRBJ2-2	TRBV6-6	TRBD1	.	14	TGTGCCAGCAGCACCGGGACAGGGTCCGGGGAGCTGTTTTTT	CASSTGTGSGELFF
TRBJ1-1	TRBV27	TRBD1	.	23	TGTGCCAGCAGTCCGCAGTTTCTCTTAGTCCCCTCGACAGGGAGGGGTTTGAACACTGAAGCTTTCTTT	CASSPQFLLVPSTGRGLNTEAFF
TRBJ2-7	TRBV9	.	.	15	TGTGCCAGCAGGCCCAACGCCCGACTACTCTACGAGCAGTACTTC	CASRPNARLLYEQYF
TRBJ2-2	TRBV2	.	.	14	TGTGCCAGCAGTACAACAGAGAACACCGGGGAGCTGTTTTTT	CASSTTENTGELFF
TRBJ2-3	TRBV27	.	.	12	TGTGCCAGCAGTTTGCCGTCAGATACGCAGTATTTT	CASSLPSDTQYF
TRBJ2-7	TRBV27	TRBD2	.	13	TGTGCCAGCAGTTTCCAGCGGGGCTACGAGCAGTACTTC	CASSFQRGYEQYF
TRBJ2-7	TRBV7-6	.	.	15	TGTGCCAGCAGCGTACAACAGGGTTGGGGGAACGAGCAGTACTTC	CASSVQQGWGNEQYF
TRBJ2-7	TRBV29-1	TRBD1	.	13	TGCAGCGCCCGACAGGGTTCAGGCTACGAGCAGTACTTC	CSARQGSGYEQYF
TRBJ1-5	TRBV4-1	.	.	16	TGCGCCAGCAGCCAAGTTTTGGGGGGCTACAATCAGCCCCAGCATTTT	CASSQVLGGYNQPQHF
TRBJ2-7	TRBV29-1	TRBD2	.	13	TGCAGCGTTGTGGCTAGCGGGTCCTACGAGCAGTACTTC	CSVVASGSYEQYF
TRBJ2-5	TRBV11-2	.	.	15	TGTGCCAGCAGCGGTCTCGGCCGCGACCGTCAGACCCAGTACTTC	CASSGLGRDRQTQYF
TRBJ2-1	TRBV10-1	TRBD1	.	16	TGCGCCAGCAGTGAGTCAGCAGGGGGCTCGAGAAATGAGCAGTTCTTC	CASSESAGGSRNEQFF
TRBJ2-2	TRBV25-1	.	.	16	TGTGCCAGCAGTGAATGGGGCAGGATGAACACCGGGGAGCTGTTTTTT	CASSEWGRMNTGELFF
TRBJ2-7	TRBV4-1	TRBD1	.	15	TGCGCCAGCAGCCAAAACCGGGGCAGGGGGCGCGAGCAGTACTTC	CASSQNRGRGREQYF
TRBJ2-3	TRBV9	.	.	16	TGTGCCAGCAGCTCGGGGGCGGGAGTGAGAACAGATACGCAGTATTTT	CASSSGAGVRTDTQYF
TRBJ2-2	TRBV9	.	.	12	TGTGCCAGCAGCTCCTCAGGCGGGGAGCTGTTTTTT	CASSSSGGELFF
TRBJ2-1	TRBV19	TRBD2	.	14	TGTGCCACCCTAGCGGGAGTGGCTAGCAATGAGCAGTTCTTC	CATLAGVASNEQFF
TRBJ1-1	TRBV5-5	.	once	12	TGTGCCAGCGATTTCCTCGACACTGAAGCTTTCTTT	CASDFLDTEAFF
TRBJ2-5	TRBV27	.	.	14	TGTGCCAGCAGTACATGGACAACTGGGGGGACCCAGTACTTC	CASSTWTTGGTQYF
TRBJ2-1	TRBV10-1	.	.	14	TGCGCCAGCAGTGAAGGGACCCTTGGGAATGAGCAGTTCTTC	CASSEGTLGNEQFF
TRBJ2-5	TRBV10-1	.	once	14	TGCGCCAGCAGTACCGGGACGAAGCAAGAGACCCAGTACTTC	CASSTGTKQETQYF
TRBJ2-3	TRBV10-1	TRBD1	.	13	TGCGCCAGCAGCCCCGGGACAGCAAGTACGCAGTATTTT	CASSPGTASTQYF
TRBJ2-7	TRBV28	.	.	11	TGTGCCAGCAGTTCCCAATACGAGCAGTACTTC	CASSSQYEQYF
TRBJ2-2	TRBV7-9	TRBD2	.	18	TGTGCCAGCAGCTTAGGACTAGCGGGACTTCGGAACACCGGGGAGCTGTTTTTT	CASSLGLAGLRNTGELFF
TRBJ2-7	TRBV7-6	.	.	14	TGTGCCAGCAGCTTACGCGGGATTACCTACGAGCAGTACTTC	CASSLRGITYEQYF
TRBJ2-1	TRBV4-3	.	.	15	TGCGCCAGCAGCCAAGATCGGGGGAGAGGCAATGAGCAGTTCTTC	CASSQDRGRGNEQFF
TRBJ2-7	TRBV4-1	.	.	14	TGCGCCAGCAGCTACCGGGTTACCTCCTACGAGCAGTACTTC	CASSYRVTSYEQYF
TRBJ2-1	TRBV14	TRBD2	once	16	TGTGCCAGCAGCCAAGGACAAGCGGGAGGGGGAAATGAGCAGTTCTTC	CASSQGQAGGGNEQFF
TRBJ2-5	TRBV11-2	.	.	12	TGTGCCAGCAGCTTAGTAGGAGAGACCCAGTACTTC	CASSLVGETQYF
TRBJ1-5	TRBV7-2	TRBD1	.	16	TGTGCCAGCAGCCGTCGGGACAGGGGATCCAATCAGCCCCAGCATTTT	CASSRRDRGSNQPQHF
TRBJ1-1	TRBV4-1	.	.	16	TGCGCCAGCAGCCAAGAGACGACGGACGTCTACACTGAAGCTTTCTTT	CASSQETTDVYTEAFF
TRBJ2-7	TRBV5-1	.	once	15	TGCGCCAGCAGCTTGGAACTGGGATCTGAAGGCGAGCAGTACTTC	CASSLELGSEGEQYF
TRBJ2-7	TRBV27	.	few	13	TGTGCCAGCAGTTTATTGGAGGGCAACGAGCAGTACTTC	CASSLLEGNEQYF
TRBJ1-1	TRBV4-2	.	.	14	TGTGCCAGCAGTCCCGACAGAATGAACACTGAAGCTTTCTTT	CASSPDRMNTEAFF
TRBJ2-5	TRBV7-9	TRBD1	.	13	TGTGCCAGCAGCCCCACAGGGGAAAAGACCCAGTACTTC	CASSPTGEKTQYF
TRBJ2-1	TRBV10-1	.	.	16	TGCGCCAGCAGCCCGTTAACGGGAGCTTTCTACAATGAGCAGTTCTTC	CASSPLTGAFYNEQFF
TRBJ2-2	TRBV13	.	.	15	TGTGCCAGCAGCTCCGTGGGGGCTGCGGCCGGGGAGCTGTTTTTT	CASSSVGAAAGELFF
TRBJ1-5	TRBV28	TRBD1	.	18	TGTGCCAGCAATTGGGACAGGGGAGGGCCCTATAGCAATCAGCCCCAGCATTTT	CASNWDRGGPYSNQPQHF
TRBJ1-4	TRBV29-1	TRBD1	.	14	TGCAGCGTTGAAGCTCGACAGGGGAATGAAAAACTGTTTTTT	CSVEARQGNEKLFF
TRBJ2-1	TRBV27	.	.	14	TGTGCCAGCACGGGAGCCCACTCCTACAATGAGCAGTTCTTC	CASTGAHSYNEQFF
TRBJ2-1	TRBV27	TRBD1	.	13	TGTGCCAGCAGTTACACAGGGGTCAATGAGCAGTTCTTC	CASSYTGVNEQFF
TRBJ2-3	TRBV4-1	TRBD2	.	16	TGCGCCAGCAGCCATAGCGGGGGACCTAGCACAGATACGCAGTATTTT	CASSHSGGPSTDTQYF
TRBJ2-5	TRBV7-8	TRBD1	.	14	TGTGCCAGCAGACCCAGGGGGTCTCAGGAGACCCAGTACTTC	CASRPRGSQETQYF
TRBJ1-1	TRBV27	.	.	15	TGTGCCAGCAGCCTTAGGTTTGGGGCGAACACTGAAGCTTTCTTT	CASSLRFGANTEAFF
TRBJ2-7	TRBV27	TRBD1	.	16	TGTGCCAGCAGTCCCTCAGGGACAGGCAGCTCCTACGAGCAGTACTTC	CASSPSGTGSSYEQYF
TRBJ2-1	TRBV7-6	.	.	15	TGTGCCAGCAGTCGAATAAGCGGTTCCTACAATGAGCAGTTCTTC	CASSRISGSYNEQFF
TRBJ1-2	TRBV29-1	TRBD1	once	15	TGCAGCGTTCCGGTTAAGCGGGACAGTGCCGGTGGCTACACCTTC	CSVPVKRDSAGGYTF
TRBJ2-1	TRBV27	TRBD1	.	14	TGTGCCAGCAGTTTCAGGGGGCCCTACAATGAGCAGTTCTTC	CASSFRGPYNEQFF
TRBJ2-1	TRBV19	.	.	14	TGTGCCAGTAGCAATGTGAGAATCAGCGATGAGCAGTTCTTC	CASSNVRISDEQFF
TRBJ2-1	TRBV18	TRBD2	.	13	TGTGCCAGCTCACCCACTAGCGACAATGAGCAGTTCTTC	CASSPTSDNEQFF
TRBJ1-2	TRBV27	TRBD1	.	14	TGTGCCAGCAGTTTAATGGGACAGGGTTTTGGCTACACCTTC	CASSLMGQGFGYTF
TRBJ2-2	TRBV14	TRBD2	once	14	TGTGCCAGTGGGGCTAGCGGCTGGACCGGGGAGCTGTTTTTT	CASGASGWTGELFF
TRBJ2-7	TRBV5-1	.	.	15	TGCGCCAGCAGCGAACCAACTGACAGGTCCCACGAGCAGTACTTC	CASSEPTDRSHEQYF
TRBJ2-7	TRBV12-2	.	.	13	TGTGCAAGTCGCTTATGTTCTTCCTACGAGCAGTACTTC	CASRLCSSYEQYF